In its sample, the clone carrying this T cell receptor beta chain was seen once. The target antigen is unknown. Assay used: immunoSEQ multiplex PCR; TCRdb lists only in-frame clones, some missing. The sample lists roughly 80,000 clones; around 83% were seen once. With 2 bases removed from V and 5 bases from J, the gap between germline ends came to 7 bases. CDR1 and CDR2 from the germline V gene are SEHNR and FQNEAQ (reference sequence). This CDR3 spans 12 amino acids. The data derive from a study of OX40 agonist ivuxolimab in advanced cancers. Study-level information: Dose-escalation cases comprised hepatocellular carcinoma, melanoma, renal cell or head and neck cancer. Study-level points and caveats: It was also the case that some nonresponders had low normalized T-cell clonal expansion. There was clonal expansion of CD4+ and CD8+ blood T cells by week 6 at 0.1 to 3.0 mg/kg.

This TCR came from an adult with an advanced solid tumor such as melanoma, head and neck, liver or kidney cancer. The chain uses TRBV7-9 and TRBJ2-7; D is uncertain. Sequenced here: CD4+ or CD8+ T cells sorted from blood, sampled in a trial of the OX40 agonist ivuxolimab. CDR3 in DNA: TGTGCCAGCAGCTTAATGGGAAACGAGCAGTACTTC. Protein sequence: CASSLMGNEQYF.